The clone carrying this T cell receptor beta chain appeared a few times. From the RT-PCR reads, TCRdb called clonotypes with MiXCR, one entry per CDR3 protein. The table shows 100,000 to 120,000 distinct CDR3 sequences, with less than 45% occurring only once. Looked up from germline, CDR1 is KGHDR and CDR2 is SFDVKD. CDR3 length equals 15 residues. Between the trimmed V and J ends, which lost 5 bases and 3 bases, there was a span of 14 bases. The sample comes from a study of patients and donors after allogeneic stem cell transplantation. The receptor was derived from a human donor who was either an allogeneic HSCT recipient or a stem cell or donor lymphocyte infusion donor (not recorded which). It is not recorded whose cells these are; they may come from a transplant donor. This chain uses TRBV24-1 with TRBJ2-3; D ambiguous. Sequencing was performed on blood, either unsorted or a sorted T cell fraction (not recorded which). The CDR3 is CATSATAQATDTQYF. The CDR3 nucleotides read TGTGCCACCAGTGCCACGGCCCAGGCTACAGATACGCAGTATTTT.